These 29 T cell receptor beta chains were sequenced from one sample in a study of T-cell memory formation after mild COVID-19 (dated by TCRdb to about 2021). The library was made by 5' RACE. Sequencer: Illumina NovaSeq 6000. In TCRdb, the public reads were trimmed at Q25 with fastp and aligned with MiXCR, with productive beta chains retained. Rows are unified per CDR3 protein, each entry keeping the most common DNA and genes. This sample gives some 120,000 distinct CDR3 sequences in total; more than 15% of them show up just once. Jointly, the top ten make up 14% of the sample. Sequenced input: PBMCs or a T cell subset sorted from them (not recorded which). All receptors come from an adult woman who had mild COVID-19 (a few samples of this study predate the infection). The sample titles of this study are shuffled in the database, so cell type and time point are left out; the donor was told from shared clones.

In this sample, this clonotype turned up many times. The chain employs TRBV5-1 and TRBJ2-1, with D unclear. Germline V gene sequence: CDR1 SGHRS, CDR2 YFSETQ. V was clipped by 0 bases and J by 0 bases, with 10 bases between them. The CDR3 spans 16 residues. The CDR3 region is CASSLEQVSSYNEQFF. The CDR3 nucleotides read TGCGCCAGCAGCTTGGAGCAGGTTAGCTCCTACAATGAGCAGTTCTTC.

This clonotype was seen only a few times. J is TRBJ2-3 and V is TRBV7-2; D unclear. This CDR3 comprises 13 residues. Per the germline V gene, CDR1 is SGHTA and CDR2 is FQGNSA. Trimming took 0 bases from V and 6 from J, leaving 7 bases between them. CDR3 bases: TGTGCCAGCAGCTTAGCTAGGGTTGATACGCAGTATTTT. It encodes CASSLARVDTQYF.

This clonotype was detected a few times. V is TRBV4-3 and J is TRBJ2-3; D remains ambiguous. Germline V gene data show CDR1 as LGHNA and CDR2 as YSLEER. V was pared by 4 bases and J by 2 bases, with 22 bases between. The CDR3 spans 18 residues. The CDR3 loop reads CASSLLTDLGSHTDTQYF. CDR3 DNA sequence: TGCGCCAGCAGCCTCTTGACGGACCTAGGTTCCCACACAGATACGCAGTATTTT.

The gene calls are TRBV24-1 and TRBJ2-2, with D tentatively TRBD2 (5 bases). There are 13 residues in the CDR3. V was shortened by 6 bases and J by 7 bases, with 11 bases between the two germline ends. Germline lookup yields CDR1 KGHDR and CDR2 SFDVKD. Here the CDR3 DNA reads TGTGCCACCAGTTACGGGGAGCACGGGGAGCTGTTTTTT. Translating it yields CATSYGEHGELFF.

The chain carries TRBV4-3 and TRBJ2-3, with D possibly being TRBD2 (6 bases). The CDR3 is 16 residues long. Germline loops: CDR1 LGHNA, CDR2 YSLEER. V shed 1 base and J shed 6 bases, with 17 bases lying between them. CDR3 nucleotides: TGCGCCAGCAGCCAAGGGGGGGATGCCAGGATGGATACGCAGTATTTT. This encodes CASSQGGDARMDTQYF.

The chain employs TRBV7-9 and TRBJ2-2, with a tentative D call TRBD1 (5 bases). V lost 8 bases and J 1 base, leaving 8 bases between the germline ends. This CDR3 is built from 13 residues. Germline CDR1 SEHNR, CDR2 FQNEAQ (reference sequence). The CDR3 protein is CASAQGNTGELFF. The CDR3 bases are TGTGCCAGCGCTCAGGGGAACACCGGGGAGCTGTTTTTT.

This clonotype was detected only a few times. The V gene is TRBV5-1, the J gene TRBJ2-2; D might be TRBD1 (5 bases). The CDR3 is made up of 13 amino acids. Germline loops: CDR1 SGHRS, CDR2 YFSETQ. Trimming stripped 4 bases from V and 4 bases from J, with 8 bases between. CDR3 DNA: TGCGCCAGCAGCCACGACAGCACCGGGGAGCTGTTTTTT. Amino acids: CASSHDSTGELFF.

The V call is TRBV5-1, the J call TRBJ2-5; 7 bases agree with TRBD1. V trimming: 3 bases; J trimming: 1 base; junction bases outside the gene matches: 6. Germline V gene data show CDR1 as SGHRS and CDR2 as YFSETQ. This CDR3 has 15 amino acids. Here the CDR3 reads CASSSDSGGQETQYF. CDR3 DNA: TGCGCCAGCAGCTCAGATTCAGGGGGCCAAGAGACCCAGTACTTC.

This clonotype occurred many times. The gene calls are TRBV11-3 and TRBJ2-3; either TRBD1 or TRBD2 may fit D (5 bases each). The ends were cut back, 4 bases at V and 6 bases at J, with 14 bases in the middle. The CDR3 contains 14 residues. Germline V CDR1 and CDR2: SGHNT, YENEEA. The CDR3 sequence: CASSSPSRADTQYF. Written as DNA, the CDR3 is TGTGCCAGCAGCTCCCCTAGCAGGGCCGATACGCAGTATTTT.

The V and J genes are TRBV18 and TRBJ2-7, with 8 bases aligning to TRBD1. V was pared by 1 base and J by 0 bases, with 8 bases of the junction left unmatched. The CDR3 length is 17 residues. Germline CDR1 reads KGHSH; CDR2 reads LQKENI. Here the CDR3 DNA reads TGTGCCAGCTCACCACTACCTAGGACAGGGAACTCCTACGAGCAGTACTTC. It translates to CASSPLPRTGNSYEQYF.

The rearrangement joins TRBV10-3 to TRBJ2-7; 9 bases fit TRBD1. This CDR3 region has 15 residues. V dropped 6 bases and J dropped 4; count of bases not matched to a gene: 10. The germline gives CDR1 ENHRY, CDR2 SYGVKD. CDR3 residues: CAISEGTGQSYEQYF. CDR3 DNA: TGTGCCATCAGCGAAGGGACAGGGCAATCTTACGAGCAGTACTTC.

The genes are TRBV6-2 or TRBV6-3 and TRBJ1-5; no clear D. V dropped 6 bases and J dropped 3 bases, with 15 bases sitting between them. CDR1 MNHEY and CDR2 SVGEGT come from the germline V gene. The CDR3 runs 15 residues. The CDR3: CASRSLGVVNQPQHF. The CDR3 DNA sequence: TGTGCCAGCAGGTCGCTCGGGGTCGTCAATCAGCCCCAGCATTTT.

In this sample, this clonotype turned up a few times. CDR3 sequence reads: CASSITHEQFF. CDR3 coding DNA: TGTGCCAGTAGTATTACCCATGAGCAGTTCTTC. This chain uses TRBV19 with TRBJ2-1, with no clear D. The CDR3 covers 11 residues. Trimming cost V 3 bases and J 8 bases, with 5 bases left between them. Germline assignment: CDR1 LNHDA and CDR2 SQIVND (reference sequence).

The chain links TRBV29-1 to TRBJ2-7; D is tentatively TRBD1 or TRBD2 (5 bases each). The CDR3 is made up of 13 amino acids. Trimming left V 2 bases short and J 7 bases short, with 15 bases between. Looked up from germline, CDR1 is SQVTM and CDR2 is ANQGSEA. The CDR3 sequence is CSVESLSGPEQYF. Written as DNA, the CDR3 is TGCAGCGTTGAATCCCTTTCGGGGCCTGAGCAGTACTTC.

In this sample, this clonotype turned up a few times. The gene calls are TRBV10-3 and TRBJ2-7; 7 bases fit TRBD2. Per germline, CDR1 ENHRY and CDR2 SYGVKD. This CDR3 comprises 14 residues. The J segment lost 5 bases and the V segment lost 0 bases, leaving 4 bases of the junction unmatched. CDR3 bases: TGTGCCATCAGTGAGTCCGGCGGGGGTGACGAGCAGTACTTC. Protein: CAISESGGGDEQYF.

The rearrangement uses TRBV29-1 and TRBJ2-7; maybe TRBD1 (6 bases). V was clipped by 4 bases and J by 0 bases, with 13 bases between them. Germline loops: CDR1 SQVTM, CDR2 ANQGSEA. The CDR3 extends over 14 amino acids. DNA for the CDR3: TGCAGCGTTGCGGACAGTTTAAGCTCCTACGAGCAGTACTTC. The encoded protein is CSVADSLSSYEQYF.

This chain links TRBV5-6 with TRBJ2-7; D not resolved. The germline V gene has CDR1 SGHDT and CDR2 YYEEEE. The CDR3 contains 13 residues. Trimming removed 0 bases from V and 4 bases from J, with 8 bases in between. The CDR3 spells CASSLGAAYEQYF. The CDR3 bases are TGTGCCAGCAGCTTGGGGGCAGCGTACGAGCAGTACTTC.

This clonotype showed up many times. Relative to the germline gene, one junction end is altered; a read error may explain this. The CDR3 DNA reads TGTGCCAGCAGCCTAGACAGGGGTCCCTACGAGCAGTACTTC. Translating gives CASSLDRGPYEQYF. V usage is TRBV5-1 and J usage is TRBJ2-7; 8 bases line up with TRBD1. This CDR3 region has 14 residues. Per the germline V gene, CDR1 is SGHRS and CDR2 is YFSETQ.

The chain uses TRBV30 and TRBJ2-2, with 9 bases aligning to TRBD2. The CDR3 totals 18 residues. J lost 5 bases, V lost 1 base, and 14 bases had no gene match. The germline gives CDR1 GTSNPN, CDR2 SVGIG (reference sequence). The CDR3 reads CAWSAPPPGLALTGELFF. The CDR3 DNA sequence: TGTGCCTGGAGTGCTCCCCCACCGGGACTAGCCCTTACCGGGGAGCTGTTTTTT.

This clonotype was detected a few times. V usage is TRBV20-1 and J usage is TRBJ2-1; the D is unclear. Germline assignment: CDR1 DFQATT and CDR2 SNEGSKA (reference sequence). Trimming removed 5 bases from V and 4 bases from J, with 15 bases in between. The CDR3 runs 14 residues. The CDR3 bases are TGCAGTGCTCCAGACACCCATAGGTACAATGAGCAGTTCTTC. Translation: CSAPDTHRYNEQFF.

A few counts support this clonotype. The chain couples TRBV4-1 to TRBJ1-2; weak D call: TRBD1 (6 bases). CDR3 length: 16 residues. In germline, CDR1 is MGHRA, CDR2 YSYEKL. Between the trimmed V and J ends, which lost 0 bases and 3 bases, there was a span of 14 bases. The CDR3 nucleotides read TGCGCCAGCAGCCAAGATCAGGGGCAGGGTTACTATGGCTACACCTTC. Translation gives CASSQDQGQGYYGYTF.

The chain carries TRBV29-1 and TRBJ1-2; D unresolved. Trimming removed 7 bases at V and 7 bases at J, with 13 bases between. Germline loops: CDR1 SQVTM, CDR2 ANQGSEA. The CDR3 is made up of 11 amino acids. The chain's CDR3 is CSARGSTGYTF. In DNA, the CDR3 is TGCAGCGCCCGTGGGAGCACTGGCTACACCTTC.

CDR3 coding DNA: TGTGCCAAGTCGGGACTAGCGGGGGCCGGGGATACGCAGTATTTT. Residues: CAKSGLAGAGDTQYF. This rearrangement joins TRBV6-4 to TRBJ2-3; 14 positions agree with TRBD2. The CDR3 sequence is 15 residues long. The ends lost 10 bases at V and 6 bases at J; junction bases unmatched: 9. Germline V gene lookup returns CDR1 MRHNA and CDR2 SNTAGT.

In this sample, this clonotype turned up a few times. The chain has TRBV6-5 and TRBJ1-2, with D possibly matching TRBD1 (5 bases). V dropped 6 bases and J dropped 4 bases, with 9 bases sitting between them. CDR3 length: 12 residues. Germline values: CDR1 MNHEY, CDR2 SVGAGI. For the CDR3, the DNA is TGTGCCAGCAGCGACAGATCCTATGGCTACACCTTC. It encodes CASSDRSYGYTF.

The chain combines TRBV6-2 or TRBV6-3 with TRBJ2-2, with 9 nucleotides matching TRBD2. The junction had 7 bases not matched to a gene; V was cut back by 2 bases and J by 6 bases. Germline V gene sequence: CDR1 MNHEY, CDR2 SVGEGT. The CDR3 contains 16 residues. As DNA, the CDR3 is TGTGCCAGCAGTTACGGACTAGCGCTACTGTCCGGGGAGCTGTTTTTT. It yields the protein CASSYGLALLSGELFF.

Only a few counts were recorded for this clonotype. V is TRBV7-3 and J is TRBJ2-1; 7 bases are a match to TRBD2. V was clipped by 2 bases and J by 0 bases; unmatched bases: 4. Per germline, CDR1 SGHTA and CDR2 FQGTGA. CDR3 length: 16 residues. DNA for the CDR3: TGTGCCAGCAGCTTAGCGGGGGATCGCTCCTACAATGAGCAGTTCTTC. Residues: CASSLAGDRSYNEQFF.

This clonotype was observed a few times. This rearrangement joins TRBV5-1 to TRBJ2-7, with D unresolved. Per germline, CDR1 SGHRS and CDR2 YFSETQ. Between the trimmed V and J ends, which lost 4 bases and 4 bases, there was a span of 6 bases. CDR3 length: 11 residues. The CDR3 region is CASSQQYEQYF. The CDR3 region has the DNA TGCGCCAGCAGCCAACAATACGAGCAGTACTTC.

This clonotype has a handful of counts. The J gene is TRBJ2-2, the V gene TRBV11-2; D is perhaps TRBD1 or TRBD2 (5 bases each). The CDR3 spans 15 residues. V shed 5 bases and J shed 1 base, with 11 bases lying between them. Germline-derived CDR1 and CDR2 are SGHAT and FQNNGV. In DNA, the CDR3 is TGTGCCAGCAGCCGACGGGGCCAGAACACCGGGGAGCTGTTTTTT. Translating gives CASSRRGQNTGELFF.

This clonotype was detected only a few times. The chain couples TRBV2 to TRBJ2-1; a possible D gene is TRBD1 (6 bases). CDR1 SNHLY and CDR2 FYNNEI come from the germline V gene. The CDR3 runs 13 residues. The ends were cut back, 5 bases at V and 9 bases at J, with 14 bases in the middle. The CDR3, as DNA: TGTGCCAGCAGTTGGAAACAGGGAAGTGAGCAGTTCTTC. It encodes CASSWKQGSEQFF.